This TCR beta chain was retrieved from a study of blood T cell repertoires in COVID-19. Across the whole study: T cells, B-cell-depleted T cells, or PBMCs supplied cDNA or gDNA.

While infection was still active, Seattle patients were enrolled and then followed longitudinally. The assay was immunoSEQ multiplex PCR, and TCRdb's table has in-frame clones only and misses some. The sample has about 220,000 clones; 82% are singletons. As for this clone: The junction and the germline gene differ at one end; a read error may be behind it.

Sequenced: peripheral blood. The receptor comes from an older woman with COVID-19, enrolled during active disease.

CDR3 bases: TGTGCCACCAGTAGCGGGAGCCCAGATACGCAGTATTTT. Translated: CATSSGSPDTQYF. The genes are TRBV10-3 and TRBJ2-3, with 9 positions matching TRBD2. Per germline, CDR1 ENHRY and CDR2 SYGVKD. The CDR3 spans 13 residues.